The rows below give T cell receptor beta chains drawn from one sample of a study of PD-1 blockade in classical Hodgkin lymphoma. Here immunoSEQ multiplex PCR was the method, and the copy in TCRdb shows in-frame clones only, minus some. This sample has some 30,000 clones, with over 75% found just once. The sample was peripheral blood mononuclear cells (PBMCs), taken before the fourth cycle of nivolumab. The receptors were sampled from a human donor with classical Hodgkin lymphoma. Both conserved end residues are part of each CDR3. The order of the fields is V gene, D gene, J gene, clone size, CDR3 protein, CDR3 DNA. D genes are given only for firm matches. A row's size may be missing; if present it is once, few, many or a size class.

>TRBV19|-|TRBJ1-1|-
CASSIQVRNTEAFF
TGTGCCAGTAGCATACAGGTTAGGAACACTGAAGCTTTCTTT
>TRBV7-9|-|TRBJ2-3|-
CASSLVAGSHDTQYF
TGTGCCAGCAGCTTAGTAGCAGGGTCACACGATACGCAGTATTTT
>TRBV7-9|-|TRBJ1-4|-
CASSPKKDGSNEKLFF
TGTGCCAGCAGCCCCAAAAAAGACGGTTCTAATGAAAAACTGTTTTTT
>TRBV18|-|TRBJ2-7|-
CASSPQGVSYEQYF
TGTGCCAGCTCACCCCAGGGAGTCTCCTACGAGCAGTACTTC
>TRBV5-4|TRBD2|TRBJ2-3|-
CASSLEGTSGRAQYF
TGTGCCAGCAGCTTGGAGGGGACTAGCGGGCGGGCGCAGTATTTT
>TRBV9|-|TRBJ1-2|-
CASSVGYTSRYTF
TGTGCCAGCAGCGTAGGGTATACGAGTCGCTACACCTTC
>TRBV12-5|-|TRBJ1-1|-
CASGNWWGRVMTEAFF
TGTGCTAGTGGTAACTGGTGGGGCCGGGTGATGACTGAAGCTTTCTTT
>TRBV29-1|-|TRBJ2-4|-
CSVDTKNIQYF
TGCAGCGTTGACACCAAAAACATTCAGTACTTC
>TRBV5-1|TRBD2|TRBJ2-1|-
CASSLMTSGTGNEQFF
TGCGCCAGCAGCTTGATGACTAGCGGTACGGGGAATGAGCAGTTCTTC
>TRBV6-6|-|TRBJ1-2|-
CASSIQGGGDGYTF
TGTGCCAGCAGTATACAAGGGGGGGGAGATGGCTACACCTTC
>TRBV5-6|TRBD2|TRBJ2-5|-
CASSAARGGSWETQYF
TGTGCCAGCAGCGCAGCTCGCGGGGGGAGTTGGGAGACCCAGTACTTC
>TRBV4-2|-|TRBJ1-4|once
CASSQDVGPMTANEKLFF
TGTGCCAGCAGCCAAGATGTGGGGCCCATGACGGCTAATGAAAAACTGTTTTTT
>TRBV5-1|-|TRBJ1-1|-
CASSLAGTFMNTEAFF
TGCGCCAGCAGCTTGGCGGGGACGTTCATGAACACTGAAGCTTTCTTT
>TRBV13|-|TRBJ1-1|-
CASIQMNTEAFF
TGTGCCAGCATTCAGATGAACACTGAAGCTTTCTTT
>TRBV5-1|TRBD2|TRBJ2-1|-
CASSPGGGAYNEQFF
TGCGCCAGCAGCCCGGGCGGGGGAGCTTACAATGAGCAGTTCTTC
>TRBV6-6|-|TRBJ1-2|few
CASSFQGSYTF
TGTGCCAGCAGTTTCCAGGGTAGCTACACCTTC
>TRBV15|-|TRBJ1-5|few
CATSRFTRRTVTNQPQHF
TGTGCCACCAGCAGATTTACACGTCGGACAGTTACCAATCAGCCCCAGCATTTT
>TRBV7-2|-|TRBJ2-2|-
CASSLRYRVTGELFF
TGTGCCAGCAGCTTAAGGTACAGGGTCACCGGGGAGCTGTTTTTT
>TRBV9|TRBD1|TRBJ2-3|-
CASSVGTGTSTDTQYF
TGTGCCAGCAGCGTAGGGACAGGGACTAGCACAGATACGCAGTATTTT
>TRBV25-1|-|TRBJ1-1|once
CASSERPTEAFF
TGTGCCAGCAGTGAACGTCCGACTGAAGCTTTCTTT
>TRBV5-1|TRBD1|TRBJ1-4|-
CASSPGQGIEKLFF
TGCGCCAGCAGCCCTGGACAGGGTATTGAAAAACTGTTTTTT
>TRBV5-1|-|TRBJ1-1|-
CASWGGENTEAFF
TGCGCCAGTTGGGGAGGGGAGAACACTGAAGCTTTCTTT
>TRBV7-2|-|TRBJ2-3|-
CASSFWGSTDTQYF
TGTGCCAGCAGCTTCTGGGGGAGCACAGATACGCAGTATTTT
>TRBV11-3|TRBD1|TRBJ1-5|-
CASKTDRAGQPQHF
TGTGCCAGCAAAACGGACAGGGCTGGGCAGCCCCAGCATTTT
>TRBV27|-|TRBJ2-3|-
CASRDTQYF
TGTGCCAGCAGGGATACGCAGTATTTT
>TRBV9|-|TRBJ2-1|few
CASSVGEQFF
TGTGCCAGCAGCGTGGGGGAGCAGTTCTTC
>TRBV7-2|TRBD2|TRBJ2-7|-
CASSPGAAGPTYEQYF
TGTGCCAGCAGCCCCGGGGCAGCGGGGCCAACCTACGAGCAGTACTTC
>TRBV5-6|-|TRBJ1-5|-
CASSPSGMHQPQHF
TGTGCCAGCAGCCCCTCGGGAATGCATCAGCCCCAGCATTTT
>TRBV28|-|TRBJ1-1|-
CASFPGPRRKAFF
TGTGCCAGCTTCCCGGGACCCCGTCGCAAAGCTTTCTTT
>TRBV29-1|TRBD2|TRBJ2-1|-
CSALRGGGYNEQFF
TGCAGCGCCCTACGGGGGGGAGGGTACAATGAGCAGTTCTTC
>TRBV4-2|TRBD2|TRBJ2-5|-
CASSQSASGGGETQYF
TGTGCCAGCAGCCAGTCTGCTAGCGGGGGGGGAGAGACCCAGTACTTC
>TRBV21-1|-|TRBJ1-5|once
CASSKRGYSNQPQHF
TGTGCCAGCAGCAAAAGGGGATATAGCAATCAGCCCCAGCATTTT
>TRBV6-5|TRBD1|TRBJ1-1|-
CASSTTGQGGEAFF
TGTGCCAGCAGTACGACTGGACAGGGCGGTGAAGCTTTCTTT
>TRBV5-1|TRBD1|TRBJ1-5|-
CASSHYRGEGNQPQHF
TGTGCCAGCAGCCATTACAGGGGTGAGGGCAATCAGCCCCAGCATTTT
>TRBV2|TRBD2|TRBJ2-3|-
CASRRRAGGSTDTQYF
TGTGCCAGCAGGAGGAGAGCGGGGGGATCCACAGATACGCAGTATTTT
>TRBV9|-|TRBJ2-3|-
CASSGEGDTQYF
TGTGCCAGCAGCGGCGAGGGAGATACGCAGTATTTT
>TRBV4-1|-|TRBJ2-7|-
CASSQEGTGWGEQYF
TGCGCCAGCAGCCAAGAAGGGACTGGGTGGGGCGAGCAGTACTTC
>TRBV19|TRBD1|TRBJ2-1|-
CASSWTPGTGLDEQFF
TGTGCCAGTAGTTGGACTCCAGGGACAGGGCTGGATGAGCAGTTCTTC
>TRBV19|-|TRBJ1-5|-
CASSIEGTQPQHF
TGTGCCAGTAGTATAGAGGGGACCCAGCCCCAGCATTTT
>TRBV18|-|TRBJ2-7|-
CASSPPVGADPYEQYF
TGTGCCAGCTCACCACCGGTTGGGGCGGACCCATACGAGCAGTACTTC
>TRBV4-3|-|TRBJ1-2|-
CARGPEGGFYGYTF
TGCGCCAGAGGCCCCGAAGGTGGATTCTATGGCTACACCTTC
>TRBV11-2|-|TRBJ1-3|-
CASSFQGTTGNTIYF
TGTGCCAGCAGCTTTCAGGGAACGACTGGAAACACCATATATTTT
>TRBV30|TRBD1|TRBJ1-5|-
CAWSVQGWAGQPQHF
TGTGCCTGGAGTGTACAGGGGTGGGCCGGTCAGCCCCAGCATTTT
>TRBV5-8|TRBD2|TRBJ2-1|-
CASRPRLAGDNEQFF
TGTGCCAGCAGACCCCGACTAGCGGGGGACAATGAGCAGTTCTTC
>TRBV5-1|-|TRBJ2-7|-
CASSLGGFSYEQYF
TGCGCCAGCAGCTTGGGGGGCTTTTCCTACGAGCAGTACTTC
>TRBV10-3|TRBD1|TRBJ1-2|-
CAISRETGGIYGYTF
TGTGCCATCAGTCGCGAGACAGGGGGAATCTATGGCTACACCTTC
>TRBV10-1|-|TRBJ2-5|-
CASSVKGIGETQYF
TGCGCCAGCAGTGTTAAGGGTATAGGGGAGACCCAGTACTTC
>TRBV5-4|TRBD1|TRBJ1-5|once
CASSRDRNQPQHF
TGTGCCAGCAGCCGGGACAGGAATCAGCCCCAGCATTTT
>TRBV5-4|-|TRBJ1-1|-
CASSLVGTEAFF
TGTGCCAGCAGTCTTGTTGGGACTGAAGCTTTCTTT
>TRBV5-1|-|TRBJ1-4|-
CASSLYGMNEKLFF
TGCGCCAGCAGCTTATACGGTATGAATGAAAAACTGTTTTTT
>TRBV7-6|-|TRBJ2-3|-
CASSLGQGGTDTQYF
TGTGCCAGCAGCTTAGGGCAGGGAGGCACAGATACGCAGTATTTT
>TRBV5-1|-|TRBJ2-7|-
CASSLAVGRVYEQYF
TGCGCCAGCAGCTTGGCCGTAGGCAGAGTTTACGAGCAGTACTTC
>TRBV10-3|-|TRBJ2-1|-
CAIKEVQGNEQFF
TGTGCCATCAAGGAGGTACAGGGCAATGAGCAGTTCTTC
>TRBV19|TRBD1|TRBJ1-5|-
CASTGGQGRSNQPQHF
TGTGCCAGTACCGGGGGACAGGGAAGAAGCAATCAGCCCCAGCATTTT
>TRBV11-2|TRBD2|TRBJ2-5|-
CASSLAGGDSGETQYF
TGTGCCAGCAGCTTAGCTGGGGGGGACTCAGGAGAGACCCAGTACTTC
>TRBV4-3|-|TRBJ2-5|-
CASSQDRGNQETQYF
TGCGCCAGCAGCCAAGATCGGGGAAACCAAGAGACCCAGTACTTC
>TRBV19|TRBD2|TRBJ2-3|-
CASSIRLADQTDTQYF
TGTGCCAGTAGTATAAGGCTAGCGGACCAGACAGATACGCAGTATTTT
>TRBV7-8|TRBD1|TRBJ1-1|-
CASSLGQGNTEAFF
TGTGCCAGCAGCTTAGGACAGGGGAACACTGAAGCTTTCTTT
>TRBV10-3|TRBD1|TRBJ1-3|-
CAISELRQGSSGNTIYF
TGTGCCATCAGTGAGTTACGACAGGGGAGCTCTGGAAACACCATATATTTT
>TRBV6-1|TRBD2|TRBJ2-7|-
CASSPSGGGSDEQYF
TGTGCCAGCAGCCCTAGCGGGGGAGGGTCGGACGAGCAGTACTTC